This T cell receptor (beta chain) was retrieved from a study of T-cell memory formation after mild COVID-19. About the study: In these data, TCR clusters were largely donor specific.

V was cut by 0 bases and J by 0 bases, with 15 bases left in between. The V gene's germline CDR1 is LNHNV and CDR2 YYDKDF (reference sequence). The CDR3 is made up of 17 amino acids. This clonotype came up a few times. Its target is unknown. Study-wide findings and caveats: In second-wave clones peaking day 37, SARS-CoV-2 specificity remained unconfirmed. Some responding clones appeared in pre-infection memory, suggesting cross-reactive memory joined.

Sample barcodes and UMIs were carried by the TCR alpha and TCR beta cDNA libraries that 5'RACE generated with constant-segment primers. TCRdb independently ran MiXCR on the 5' RACE reads; one entry per CDR3 protein. This sample has 530,000 or so distinct CDR3 sequences; about 18% occur once, and the top ten carry 8.1%. The TCR was taken from an adult woman who had mild COVID-19 (a few samples of this study predate the infection). Cell type and time point are not known. V gene TRBV15 combines with J gene TRBJ2-7; D possibly corresponds to TRBD2 (6 bases). Sequencing input: PBMCs or a T cell subset sorted from them (not recorded which). In nucleotides, the CDR3 is TGTGCCACCAGCAGAGATCGAAGGGCGGGATCCTCCTACGAGCAGTACTTC. Its translation is CATSRDRRAGSSYEQYF.